This T cell receptor beta chain appears in the sequencing data of a study of CD8 T cells in Susac syndrome. The wider study: Treatment at blood withdrawal was none, corticosteroids, or intravenous immunoglobulin alone in Susac syndrome patients.

About this clonotype itself: Its antigen is currently unknown.

Study results and caveats: The total CD8+ repertoires contained 15 to 20 Susac-specific public clones, and the CD8+ TEMRA repertoires contained 5 or 6.

RNA, at about 0.45 to 1 ug, was reverse transcribed with random hexamers. The authors amplified TCR beta CDR3 across 54 Vbeta and 13 Jbeta using immunoSEQ multiplex PCR. MiXCR, applied by TCRdb to the immunoSEQ multiplex PCR reads, yields one record per CDR3 protein. The sample has tens of thousands of distinct CDR3 sequences, 95% seen once. The source material was CD8+ T cells from PBMCs. This sequence originates from a human donor with Susac syndrome.

The chain's CDR3 is CAWSQGLPGSYEQYF. CDR3 DNA: TGTGCCTGGAGTCAGGGGCTTCCAGGGTCCTACGAGCAGTACTTC. The rearrangement joins TRBV30 to TRBJ2-7; maybe TRBD1 (6 bases). This CDR3 contains 15 residues. Trimming removed 2 bases from V and 1 base from J, with 15 bases in between. Germline V gene data show CDR1 as GTSNPN and CDR2 as SVGIG (reference sequence).